The subject of this entry is one TCR beta chain. The data were taken from a study of PD-L1 blockade in urothelial cancer. Documented time point: peripheral blood 6 weeks after treatment start. Produced via immunoSEQ multiplex PCR; TCRdb's table is partial and in-frame only. The table has about 120,000 clones, roughly 91% seen once. The CDR3 totals 13 residues. V lost 5 bases and J lost 6; bases outside the gene matches: 6. The germline V gene encodes CDR1 LNHDA and CDR2 SQIVND (reference sequence). This sequence was found in a man aged 55 to 70 with urothelial cancer. This chain connects TRBV19 to TRBJ2-7, with 8 bases fitting TRBD1. This material consisted of PBMCs, taken around atezolizumab (anti-PD-L1) treatment. The CDR3 DNA sequence: TGTGCCAGTAGTTCGACAGGGGCGGTCGAGCAGTACTTC. Translated: CASSSTGAVEQYF.